Each of the 3 T cell receptor beta chains below was sequenced from the same sample in a study of CD4 T cells in relation to SARS-CoV-2 and coronaviruses. The protocol was immunoSEQ multiplex PCR, while the TCRdb copy is restricted to in-frame clones and leaves out a portion. Of tens of thousands of clones listed, approximately 85% are singletons. What was sequenced was memory CD4+ T cells from PBMCs. These receptors originate from an adult with COVID-19.

Only a few counts were recorded for this clone. This rearrangement joins TRBV11-2 to TRBJ2-1; D call uncertain. This CDR3 is 16 amino acids long. V lost 5 bases and J 5 bases, leaving 19 bases between the germline ends. Germline CDR1 is SGHAT and CDR2 is FQNNGV. CDR3 residues: CASSRSITTYDNEQFF. CDR3 sequence (DNA): TGTGCCAGCAGCCGAAGTATCACTACGTACGACAATGAGCAGTTCTTC.

The chain joins TRBV6-1 to TRBJ1-5; D gene ambiguous. Per germline, CDR1 MNHNS and CDR2 SASEGT. V was shortened by 0 bases and J by 0 bases, with 6 bases between the two germline ends. The CDR3 sequence is 15 residues long. The chain's CDR3 is CASSEAPGSNQPQHF. The DNA for the CDR3 is TGTGCCAGCAGTGAAGCGCCGGGTAGCAATCAGCCCCAGCATTTT.

V usage is TRBV2 and J usage is TRBJ2-3, with 8 bases that match TRBD2. Germline V lookup: CDR1 SNHLY, CDR2 FYNNEI. The trim removed 7 bases at V and 5 bases at J, leaving 2 bases unmatched. CDR3 length: 12 amino acids. The CDR3 sequence is CASNLAGDTQYF. DNA for the CDR3: TGTGCCAGCAACCTAGCGGGAGATACGCAGTATTTT.